The present TCR beta chain was sequenced within a study of blood T cell repertoires in COVID-19. About the research overall: Acute and convalescent COVID-19 samples came from the United States, Italy and Spain.

The CDR3 has 13 residues. V lost 5 bases and J lost 4, with 8 bases in between. Germline CDR1 reads MNHEY; CDR2 reads SVGAGI. The sample holds one count of this clone. Cohorts were based on clinical histories the participants reported. Authors' analysis steps: Amplifying reference gene primers gave estimates of nucleated cell counts. Profiled with immunoSEQ multiplex PCR; TCRdb holds only in-frame clones, not every one. The DNA gave D and trimming, while V, J and clone size come from that table. The table includes approximately 220,000 clones, 80% to 90% detected once. This TCR was recovered from a woman aged 35 to 49 who had been exposed to COVID-19. The sample consisted of PBMCs or T cells enriched from blood (not recorded which). The chain is built from TRBV6-5 and TRBJ2-2; D is ambiguous. CDR3 coding DNA: TGTGCCAGCAGTACCGGTGGCACCGGGGAGCTGTTTTTT. This translates into CASSTGGTGELFF.